This entry lists 5 T cell receptor beta chains sequenced from one sample in a study of T cells in Graves' hyperthyroidism and ophthalmopathy. Amplification yielded TCR beta CDR3 regions, with RNA transcripts as the source. HTBI primers were used for first-round RT-PCR of the TCR CDR3. MiXCR, run by TCRdb on the multiplex PCR reads, gives a single entry per CDR3 protein. The top ten hold less than 15% of the sample, which has about 400,000 distinct CDR3 sequences, roughly 14% seen once. Specimen: blood. Receptors originate from a man between 18 and 35 years old with Graves' ophthalmopathy.

The chain employs TRBV5-8 and TRBJ1-5, with D unclear. Germline CDR1 is SGHTS and CDR2 is YDEGEE. Trimming pared 7 bases from V and 4 bases from J, leaving 12 bases between. The CDR3 has 13 residues. The CDR3 reads CASCGGRNQPQHF. As DNA, the CDR3 is TGTGCCAGCTGTGGAGGTAGGAATCAGCCCCAGCATTTT.

This clonotype was seen many times. V usage is TRBV30 and J usage is TRBJ1-4; a weak D match, TRBD1 (6 bases). V was clipped by 3 bases and J by 7 bases, with 21 bases between them. The CDR3 sequence is 16 residues long. The germline gives CDR1 GTSNPN, CDR2 SVGIG (reference sequence). CDR3: CAWSPTRGGVGEKLFF. The DNA for the CDR3 is TGTGCCTGGAGCCCAACTAGGGGGGGCGTGGGTGAAAAACTGTTTTTT.

Comments on this clonotype: Possible read error: a much larger clone is one base away. The chain carries TRBV6-5 and TRBJ2-7, with TRBD1 identical over 9 bases. Matching the DNA end better, TRBJ2-1 makes the J call doubtful. Germline V gene lookup returns CDR1 MNHEY and CDR2 SVGAGI. The CDR3 totals 14 residues. CDR3 sequence (DNA): TGTGCCAGCAGTTACGGACAGGGGACGTACGAGCAGTTCTTC. Protein: CASSYGQGTYEQFF.

This sequence joins TRBV5-1 and TRBJ2-5; 9 bases agree with TRBD2. From germline, CDR1 is SGHRS and CDR2 YFSETQ. After removal of 4 bases from V and 9 bases from J, the junction contained 10 bases not matched to a gene. This CDR3 is built from 14 residues. In DNA, the CDR3 is TGCGCCAGCAGCACTACTAGCGGGCCCTTGGCCCAGTACTTC. Protein sequence: CASSTTSGPLAQYF.

This clonotype was found many times. The gene calls are TRBV3-1 and TRBJ1-6; tentatively, D is TRBD1 (5 bases). CDR1 is LGHDT and CDR2 is YNNKEL in the germline V gene (reference sequence). Trimming removed 4 bases at V and 5 bases at J, with 12 bases between. The CDR3 runs to 15 residues. The CDR3 protein is CASSRRGKDNSPLHF. The CDR3 nucleotides are TGTGCCAGCAGCCGTCGGGGGAAAGATAATTCACCCCTCCACTTT.